These T cell receptor beta chains were read from a single sample in a study of regulatory T cells in long-lasting Graves disease. TCRdb itself ran the multiplex PCR reads through MiXCR, one entry per CDR3 protein. The sample consists of roughly 350,000 distinct CDR3 sequences, around 16% of them appearing once. These data were likewise used in another study, on T cells in Graves' hyperthyroidism and ophthalmopathy.

The material sequenced was peripheral blood mononuclear cells (PBMCs), taken at new diagnosis, from a patient treated with antithyroid drugs. The receptors come from a woman in her late teens or twenties with Graves disease. Each CDR3 is given with its conserved first and last residue. The order of the fields is V gene, CDR3 protein.

v_call: TRBV6-1
cdr3_aa: CASSERGGRTDTQYF

v_call: TRBV6-1
cdr3_aa: CASSEGGGGYGYTF

v_call: TRBV7-6
cdr3_aa: CASSTTRAYEQYF

v_call: TRBV20-1
cdr3_aa: CSVTRDGSYEQYF

v_call: TRBV18
cdr3_aa: CASSQSDRAYEQYF

v_call: TRBV6-4
cdr3_aa: CASSDSFEVNEQFF

v_call: TRBV28
cdr3_aa: CASTRISRDLSKPQHF

v_call: TRBV7-3
cdr3_aa: CASSLSHNTDTQYF

v_call: TRBV6-1
cdr3_aa: CASRASRLAGTDTQYF

v_call: TRBV20-1
cdr3_aa: CSVRTGDGSPLHF

v_call: TRBV20-1
cdr3_aa: CSARPSSNTGELFF

v_call: TRBV2
cdr3_aa: CASSADWLEQYF

v_call: TRBV7-9
cdr3_aa: CASSLRQGNEKLFF

v_call: TRBV2
cdr3_aa: CASSETNLARGTQYF

v_call: TRBV5-1
cdr3_aa: CASTTRGEVGDEQYF

v_call: TRBV5-1
cdr3_aa: CASSPLAGGDYNEQFF

v_call: TRBV6-1
cdr3_aa: CASIWTAPAIVGYTF

v_call: TRBV6-2/TRBV6-3
cdr3_aa: CASSYRGADSPLHF

v_call: TRBV5-4
cdr3_aa: CASNRGGAKNIQYF

v_call: TRBV7-9
cdr3_aa: CASSSEGTDTQYF

v_call: TRBV6-1
cdr3_aa: CATTLGARAEQYF

v_call: TRBV29-1
cdr3_aa: CSVARVANYGYTF

v_call: TRBV6-2/TRBV6-3
cdr3_aa: CASSLPGQGDNGYTF

v_call: TRBV19
cdr3_aa: CASRWGNGELFF

v_call: TRBV2
cdr3_aa: CASSQIRNNSPLHF

v_call: TRBV28
cdr3_aa: CASTGETQYF

v_call: TRBV2
cdr3_aa: CASRATGGGSPLHF

v_call: TRBV11-1
cdr3_aa: CASSLGFRTANTEAFF

v_call: TRBV29-1
cdr3_aa: CSVRRDLNTEAFF

v_call: TRBV6-1
cdr3_aa: CASSAKTELNTEAFF

v_call: TRBV12-3/TRBV12-4
cdr3_aa: CASSLDRDTDTQYF

v_call: TRBV5-1
cdr3_aa: CASSLRTDRGRLEFF

v_call: TRBV14
cdr3_aa: CASSHTIGSLTYEQYF

v_call: TRBV7-9
cdr3_aa: CASSLAVLAYEQYF

v_call: TRBV3-1
cdr3_aa: CASSQDEGYYGYTF

v_call: TRBV5-6
cdr3_aa: CASSEGTSDEQFF

v_call: TRBV2
cdr3_aa: CASGSSTDTQYF

v_call: TRBV5-4
cdr3_aa: CASSLGLAGTDNEQFF

v_call: TRBV19
cdr3_aa: CASGGTGNQPQHF

v_call: TRBV19
cdr3_aa: CASSITEGYQPQHF

v_call: TRBV30
cdr3_aa: CAWTRRRGGIGELFF

v_call: TRBV11-3
cdr3_aa: CASSIRGEAFF